These T cell receptor beta chains were read from a single sample in a study of beta chain features in type 1 diabetes. Libraries were prepared by immunoSEQ multiplex PCR; TCRdb keeps only in-frame clonotypes and omits some of them. The sample holds approximately 150,000 clones; roughly 10% are singletons and the top ten take 0.5% to 0.65%. Sample: central memory CD4+ T cells from blood. These receptor sequences come from a woman aged 40 to 50 in good health. Both conserved end residues are part of each CDR3.

v_gene,j_gene,CDR3aa
TRBV7-9,TRBJ1-2,CASSYFMDREYGYTF
TRBV6-6,TRBJ1-2,CASSYAGGGYTF
TRBV13,TRBJ2-3,CASSYGGGNIYYTQYF
TRBV21-1,TRBJ1-2,CASSKAFKGNPTNYGYTF
TRBV5-4,TRBJ1-2,CASSFPGTDGYTF
TRBV19,TRBJ1-3,CASSYGQATAGNTIYF
TRBV11-2,TRBJ2-7,CASSRGQPVEQYF
TRBV2,TRBJ1-2,CARGGTVTYGYTF
TRBV5-1,TRBJ1-5,CASSPQGARNQPQHF
TRBV12-5,TRBJ1-5,CASGLEGGTAQHF
TRBV7-6,TRBJ2-5,CASSLVPDRGRETQYF
TRBV18,TRBJ2-1,CASEGGHNEQFF
TRBV6-5,TRBJ2-1,CASSYSTGGTYNEQFF
TRBV7-8,TRBJ1-3,CASSFPVGGTAGNTIYF
TRBV18,TRBJ2-5,CASSPIQETQYF
TRBV5-8,TRBJ2-3,CASGNGLAGADTQYF
TRBV25-1,TRBJ2-7,CASSENDGSSYEQYF
TRBV5-4,TRBJ1-5,CASSAGGNQPQHF
TRBV2,TRBJ1-2,CASSEAPGNYGYTF
TRBV7-2,TRBJ2-1,CASSLAGDRLYNEQFF